A selection of T cell receptor beta chains follows, all from one sample in a study of T cell responses to AZD1222 COVID-19 vaccine. Some clones are missing from TCRdb's copy, which holds only in-frame ones; the method was immunoSEQ multiplex PCR. The sample shows more than 95,000 clones, around nine tenths of them seen only once. The starting material was peripheral blood, obtained on day 0 of AZD1222 vaccination. These receptors originate from an adult in good health. The CDR3 runs from the conserved cysteine through the conserved F or W. The D gene is left open where the match is weak. For some rows the clone size is stated as once, few or many, or as a class when expanded; others skip it.

V gene	J gene	clone size	D gene	CDR3 DNA	CDR3 protein
TRBV27	TRBJ2-4	-	TRBD1	TGTGCCAGCAGTAGTAATTCCGGGACAGGGATATACATTCAGTACTTC	CASSSNSGTGIYIQYF
TRBV2	TRBJ1-5	-	TRBD1	TGTGCCAGCAGCGCGGACAGGGGCAATCAGCCCCAGCATTTT	CASSADRGNQPQHF
TRBV5-1	TRBJ2-2	once	-	TGCGCCAGCAGCTTGGGGACGAACACCGGGGAGCTGTTTTTT	CASSLGTNTGELFF
TRBV11-2	TRBJ2-1	-	-	TGTGCCAGCAGCTTAGAAGCCGGACTACGCTACAATGAGCAGTTCTTC	CASSLEAGLRYNEQFF
TRBV6-5	TRBJ1-1	-	-	TGTGCCAGCAGCAGACAGCAGATGAACACTGAAGCTTTCTTT	CASSRQQMNTEAFF
TRBV15	TRBJ2-2	-	TRBD1	TGTGCCACCAGCATGGGGGGACAGGGGTCCGGGGAGCTGTTTTTT	CATSMGGQGSGELFF
TRBV19	TRBJ1-2	-	-	TGTGCCAGGAACAGGGTGACGAACTATGGCTACACCTTC	CARNRVTNYGYTF
TRBV30	TRBJ1-1	-	TRBD1	TGTGCCTGGGGAGCAGGGGGCGCAAACACTGAAGCTTTCTTT	CAWGAGGANTEAFF
TRBV11-2	TRBJ2-1	once	TRBD2	TGTGCCAGCAGCTTCCTAGCGGGAGCGAATTATGAGCAGTTCTTC	CASSFLAGANYEQFF
TRBV7-2	TRBJ2-3	once	-	TGTGCCAGCAGCTTAGATACTAGCACAGATACGCAGTATTTT	CASSLDTSTDTQYF
TRBV15	TRBJ2-7	-	-	TGTGCCACCAGCAGAGGGGGGTACGAGCAGTACTTC	CATSRGGYEQYF
TRBV10-3	TRBJ1-6	-	TRBD1	TGTGCCATCAGGCCGGGACAGCAAAATTCACCCCTCCACTTT	CAIRPGQQNSPLHF
TRBV2	TRBJ1-4	-	-	TGTGCCAGCAATCCCGAAGCCGAAAAACTGTTTTTT	CASNPEAEKLFF
TRBV7-6	TRBJ2-7	-	TRBD1	TGTGCCAGCAGTCCGATTATAGGACAGGGGAACTCCTACGAGCAGTACTTC	CASSPIIGQGNSYEQYF
TRBV9	TRBJ1-5	once	-	TGTGCCAGCAGCGTAGGGGAAGGCAGGGAGGGGAACAATCAGCCCCAGCATTTT	CASSVGEGREGNNQPQHF
TRBV19	TRBJ1-5	-	-	TGTGCCAGTAGTATGGACTACTCCTTCAATCAGCCCCAGCATTTT	CASSMDYSFNQPQHF
TRBV6-5	TRBJ2-7	-	-	TGTGCCAGCAGTTCAGCCGAACTGGTCGAGCAGTACTTC	CASSSAELVEQYF
TRBV2	TRBJ2-7	-	TRBD2	TGTGCCAGCACGTCCCCAGCGGGAAGCTCCTACGAGCAGTACTTC	CASTSPAGSSYEQYF
TRBV7-3	TRBJ2-2	-	TRBD2	TGTGCCAGCAGCCCCATAGCGGGAGTTGAAACCGGGGAGCTGTTTTTT	CASSPIAGVETGELFF
TRBV6-1	TRBJ1-5	-	-	TGTGCCAGCAGTGAATGGAGCAATCAGCCCCAGCATTTT	CASSEWSNQPQHF
TRBV9	TRBJ1-2	once	TRBD1	TGTGCCAGCAGCGTTGACAGGGGAGGCGGCTACACCTTC	CASSVDRGGGYTF
TRBV28	TRBJ2-7	-	TRBD2	TGTGCCAGCAGTTCTTCAGCGGGGGGCCTCCGGGGAGAGCAGTACTTC	CASSSSAGGLRGEQYF
TRBV12-5	TRBJ2-7	-	TRBD2	TGTGCTAGTGGTCCCCCGACTAGCACCTACGAGCAGTACTTC	CASGPPTSTYEQYF
TRBV7-2	TRBJ1-2	once	TRBD1	TGTGCCAGCAGCTTAGAGACAGGGGGCTACACCTTC	CASSLETGGYTF
TRBV4-1	TRBJ1-6	-	TRBD1	TGCGCCAGCAGCCAAGATATTCAGGGGGCAGGTTCACCCCTCCACTTT	CASSQDIQGAGSPLHF
TRBV9	TRBJ1-3	-	TRBD1	TGTGCCAGCAGCGCCCTACAGGGGCCTGGAAACACCATATATTTT	CASSALQGPGNTIYF
TRBV4-2	TRBJ2-2	-	-	TGTGCCAGCACCAGGGTGGCCGGGGAGCTGTTTTTT	CASTRVAGELFF
TRBV2	TRBJ2-3	-	TRBD2	TGTGCCAGCAGCGAAGGACTAGCGGGACCAGATACGCAGTATTTT	CASSEGLAGPDTQYF
TRBV7-2	TRBJ2-3	-	-	TGTGCCAGCAGCAACCGGGACGGCAGCACAGATACGCAGTATTTT	CASSNRDGSTDTQYF